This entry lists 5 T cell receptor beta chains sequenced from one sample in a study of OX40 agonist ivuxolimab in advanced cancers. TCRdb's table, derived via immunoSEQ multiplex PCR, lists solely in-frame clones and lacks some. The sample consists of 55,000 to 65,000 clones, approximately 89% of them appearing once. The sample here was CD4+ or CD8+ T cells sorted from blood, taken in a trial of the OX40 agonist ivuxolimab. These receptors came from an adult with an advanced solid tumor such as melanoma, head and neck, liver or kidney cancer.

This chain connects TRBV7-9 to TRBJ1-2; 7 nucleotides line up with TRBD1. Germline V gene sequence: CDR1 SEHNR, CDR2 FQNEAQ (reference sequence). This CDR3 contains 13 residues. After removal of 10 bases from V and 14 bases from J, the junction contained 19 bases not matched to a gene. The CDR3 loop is CATSRGQGDFRTF. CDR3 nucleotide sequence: TGTGCCACCTCCCGAGGGCAGGGGGACTTCAGGACCTTC.

Here the CDR3 reads CASSISGTQETQYF. The CDR3 coding sequence is TGTGCCAGTAGTATTTCTGGGACGCAAGAGACCCAGTACTTC. The chain combines TRBV19 with TRBJ2-5; perhaps D is TRBD1 or TRBD2 (5 bases each). Trimming removed 3 bases at V and 2 bases at J, with 10 bases between. Germline lookup yields CDR1 LNHDA and CDR2 SQIVND (reference sequence). The CDR3 runs 14 residues. Filled out from reference TRBV19 and TRBJ2-5, the complete variable domain reads DGGITQSPKYLFRKEGQNVTLSCEQNLNHDAMYWYRQDPGQGLRLIYYSQIVNDFQKGDIAEGYSVSREKKESFPLTVTSAQKNPTAFYLCASSISGTQETQYFGPGTRLLVL.

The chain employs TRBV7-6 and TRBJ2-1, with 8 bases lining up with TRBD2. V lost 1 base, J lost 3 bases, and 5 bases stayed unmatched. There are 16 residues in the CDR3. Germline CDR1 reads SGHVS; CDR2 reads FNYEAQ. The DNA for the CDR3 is TGTGCCAGCAGCTTAGGGGCGGGAGGCAACTACAATGAGCAGTTCTTC. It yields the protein CASSLGAGGNYNEQFF.

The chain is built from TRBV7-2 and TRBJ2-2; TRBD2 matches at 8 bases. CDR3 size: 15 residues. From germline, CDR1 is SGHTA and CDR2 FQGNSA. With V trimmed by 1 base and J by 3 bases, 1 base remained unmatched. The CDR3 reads CASSLGAGDTGELFF. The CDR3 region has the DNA TGTGCCAGCAGCTTAGGAGCGGGAGACACCGGGGAGCTGTTTTTT.

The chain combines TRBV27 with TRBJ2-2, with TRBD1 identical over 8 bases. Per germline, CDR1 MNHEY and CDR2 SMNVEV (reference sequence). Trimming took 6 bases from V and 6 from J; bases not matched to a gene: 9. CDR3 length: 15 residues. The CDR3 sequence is CASSVRDRFSGELFF. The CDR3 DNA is TGTGCCAGCAGCGTTCGGGACAGGTTCTCCGGGGAGCTGTTTTTT.